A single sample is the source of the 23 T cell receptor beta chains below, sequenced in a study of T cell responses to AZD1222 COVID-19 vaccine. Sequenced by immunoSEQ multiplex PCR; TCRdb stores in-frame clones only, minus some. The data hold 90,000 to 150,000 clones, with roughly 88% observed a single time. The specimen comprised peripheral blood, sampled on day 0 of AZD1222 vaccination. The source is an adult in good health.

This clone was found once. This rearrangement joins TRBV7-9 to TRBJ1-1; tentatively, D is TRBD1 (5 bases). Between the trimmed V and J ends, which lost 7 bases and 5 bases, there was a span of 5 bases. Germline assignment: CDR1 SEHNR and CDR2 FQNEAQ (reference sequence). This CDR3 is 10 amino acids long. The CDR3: CASKGTEAFF. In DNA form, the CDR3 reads TGTGCCAGCAAGGGGACTGAAGCTTTCTTT.

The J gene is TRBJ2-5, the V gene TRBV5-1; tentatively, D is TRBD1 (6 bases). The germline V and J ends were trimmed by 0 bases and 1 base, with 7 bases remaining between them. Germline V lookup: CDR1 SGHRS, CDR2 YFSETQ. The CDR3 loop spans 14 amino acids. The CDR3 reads CASSLETGQETQYF. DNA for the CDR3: TGCGCCAGCAGCTTGGAGACAGGCCAAGAGACCCAGTACTTC.

Here the CDR3 reads CASSISSNQPQHF. CDR3 nucleotides: TGTGCCAGTAGTATAAGCAGCAATCAGCCCCAGCATTTT. The rearrangement links TRBV19 to TRBJ1-5; unclear D gene. The germline V gene has CDR1 LNHDA and CDR2 SQIVND (reference sequence). The CDR3 loop spans 13 amino acids. Trimming pared 2 bases from V and 1 base from J, leaving 3 bases between.

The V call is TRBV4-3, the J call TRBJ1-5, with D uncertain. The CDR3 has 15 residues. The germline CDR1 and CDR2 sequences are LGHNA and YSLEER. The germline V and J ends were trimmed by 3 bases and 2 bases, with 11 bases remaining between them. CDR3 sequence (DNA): TGCGCCAGCAGCCAGTCGAAGATGCGCAATCAGCCCCAGCATTTT. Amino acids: CASSQSKMRNQPQHF.

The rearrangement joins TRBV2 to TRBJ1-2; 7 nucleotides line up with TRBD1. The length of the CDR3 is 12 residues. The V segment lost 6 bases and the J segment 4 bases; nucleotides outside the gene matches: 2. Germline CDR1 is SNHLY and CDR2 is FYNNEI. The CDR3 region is CASSGTAYGYTF. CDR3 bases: TGTGCCAGCAGCGGGACAGCCTATGGCTACACCTTC.

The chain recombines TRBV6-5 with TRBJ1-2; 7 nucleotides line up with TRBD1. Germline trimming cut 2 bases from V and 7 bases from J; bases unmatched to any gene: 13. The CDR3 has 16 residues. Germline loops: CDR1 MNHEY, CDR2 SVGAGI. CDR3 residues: CASSYPGTEGKGGYTF. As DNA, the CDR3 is TGTGCCAGCAGTTACCCAGGGACAGAGGGTAAAGGTGGCTACACCTTC.

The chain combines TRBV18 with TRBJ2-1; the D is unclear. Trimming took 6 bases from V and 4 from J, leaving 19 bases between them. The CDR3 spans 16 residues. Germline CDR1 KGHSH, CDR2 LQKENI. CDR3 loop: CASSRDTFGFYNEQFF. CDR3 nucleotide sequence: TGTGCCAGCTCGCGCGACACTTTCGGCTTTTACAATGAGCAGTTCTTC. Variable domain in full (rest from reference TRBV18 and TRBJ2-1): NAGVMQNPRHLVRRRGQEARLRCSPMKGHSHVYWYRQLPEEGLKFMVYLQKENIIDESGMPKERFSAEFPKEGPSILRIQQVVRGDSAAYFCASSRDTFGFYNEQFFGPGTRLTVL.

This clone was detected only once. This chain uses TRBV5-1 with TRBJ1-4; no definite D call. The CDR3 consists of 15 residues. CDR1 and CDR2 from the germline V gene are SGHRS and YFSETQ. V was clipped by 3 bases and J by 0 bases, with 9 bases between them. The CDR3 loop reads CASSWTDATNEKLFF. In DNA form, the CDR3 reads TGCGCCAGCAGCTGGACGGATGCAACTAATGAAAAACTGTTTTTT.

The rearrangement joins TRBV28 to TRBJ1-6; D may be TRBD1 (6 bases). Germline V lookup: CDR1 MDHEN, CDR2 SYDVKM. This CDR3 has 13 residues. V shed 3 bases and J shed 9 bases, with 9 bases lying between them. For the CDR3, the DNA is TGTGCCAGCAGTTTCAGGGGCAGTTCACCCCTCCACTTT. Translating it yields CASSFRGSSPLHF.

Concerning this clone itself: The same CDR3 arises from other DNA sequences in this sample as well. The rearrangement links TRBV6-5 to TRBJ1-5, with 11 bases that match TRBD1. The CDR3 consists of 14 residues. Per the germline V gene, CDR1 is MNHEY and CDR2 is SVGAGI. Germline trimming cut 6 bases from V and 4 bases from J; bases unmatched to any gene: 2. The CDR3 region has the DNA TGTGCCAGCAGCCGGGACAGGGGGAATCAGCCCCAGCATTTT. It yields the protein CASSRDRGNQPQHF.

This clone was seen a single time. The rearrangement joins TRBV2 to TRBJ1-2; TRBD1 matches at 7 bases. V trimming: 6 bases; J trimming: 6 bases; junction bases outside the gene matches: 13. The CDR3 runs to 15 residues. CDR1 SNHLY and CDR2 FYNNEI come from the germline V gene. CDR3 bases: TGTGCCAGCAGCTTGACAGGGACCCCCTGGGATGGCTACACCTTC. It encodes CASSLTGTPWDGYTF.

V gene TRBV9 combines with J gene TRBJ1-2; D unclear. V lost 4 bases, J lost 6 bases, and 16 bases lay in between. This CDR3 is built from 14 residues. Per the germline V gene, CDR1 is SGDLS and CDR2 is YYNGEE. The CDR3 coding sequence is TGTGCCAGCAGCTCCTTACGCGGGGATGATGGCTACACCTTC. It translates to CASSSLRGDDGYTF.

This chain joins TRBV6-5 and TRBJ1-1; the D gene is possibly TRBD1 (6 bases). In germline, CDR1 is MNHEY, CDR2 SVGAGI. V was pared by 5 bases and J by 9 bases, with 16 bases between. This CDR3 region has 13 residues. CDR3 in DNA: TGTGCCAGCAGTCACGGCGACAGGCCGAAAGCTTTCTTT. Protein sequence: CASSHGDRPKAFF.

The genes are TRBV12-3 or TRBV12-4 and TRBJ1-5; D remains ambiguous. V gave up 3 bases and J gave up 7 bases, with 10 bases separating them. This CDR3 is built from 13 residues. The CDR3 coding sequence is TGTGCCAGCAGTTTTACGGGTCCCCAGCCCCAGCATTTT. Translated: CASSFTGPQPQHF.

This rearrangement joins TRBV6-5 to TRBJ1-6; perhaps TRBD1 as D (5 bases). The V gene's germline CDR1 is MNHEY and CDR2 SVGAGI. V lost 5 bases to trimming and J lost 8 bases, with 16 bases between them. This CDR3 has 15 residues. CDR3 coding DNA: TGTGCCAGCAGTCCTCGGGACGTTAGGGATTCACCCCTCCACTTT. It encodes CASSPRDVRDSPLHF.

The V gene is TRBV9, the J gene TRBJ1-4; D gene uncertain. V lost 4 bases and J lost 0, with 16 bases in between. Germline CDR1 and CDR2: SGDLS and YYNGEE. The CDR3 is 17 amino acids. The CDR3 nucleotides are TGTGCCAGCAGCCTCGCCCAAGGGAGTGCAACTAATGAAAAACTGTTTTTT. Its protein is CASSLAQGSATNEKLFF.

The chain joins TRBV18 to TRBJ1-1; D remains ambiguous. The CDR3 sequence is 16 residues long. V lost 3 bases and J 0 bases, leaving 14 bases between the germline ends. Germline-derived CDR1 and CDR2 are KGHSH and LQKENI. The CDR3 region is CASSPFPSRLNTEAFF. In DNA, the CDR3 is TGTGCCAGCTCACCGTTCCCTAGCAGATTGAACACTGAAGCTTTCTTT.

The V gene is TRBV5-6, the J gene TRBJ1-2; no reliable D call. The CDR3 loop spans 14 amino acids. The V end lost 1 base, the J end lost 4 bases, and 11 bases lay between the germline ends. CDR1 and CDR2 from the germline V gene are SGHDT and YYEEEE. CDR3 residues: CASSLRERSYGYTF. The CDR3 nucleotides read TGTGCCAGCAGCTTGAGAGAGAGGAGCTATGGCTACACCTTC. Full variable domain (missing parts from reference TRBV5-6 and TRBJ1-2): DAGVTQSPTHLIKTRGQQVTLRCSPKSGHDTVSWYQQALGQGPQFIFQYYEEEERQRGNFPDRFSGHQFPNYSSELNVNALLLGDSALYLCASSLRERSYGYTFGSGTRLTVV.

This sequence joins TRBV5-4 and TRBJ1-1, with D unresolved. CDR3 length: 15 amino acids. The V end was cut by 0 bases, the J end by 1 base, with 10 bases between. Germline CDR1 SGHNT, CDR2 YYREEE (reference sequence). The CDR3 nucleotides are TGTGCCAGCAGCTTGGACGCCATAGCGAACACTGAAGCTTTCTTT. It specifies CASSLDAIANTEAFF.

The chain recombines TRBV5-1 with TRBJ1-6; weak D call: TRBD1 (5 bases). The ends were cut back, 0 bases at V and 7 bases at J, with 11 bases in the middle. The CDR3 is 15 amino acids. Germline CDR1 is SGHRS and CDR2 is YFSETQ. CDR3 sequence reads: CASSLAQGRNSPLHF. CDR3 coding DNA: TGCGCCAGCAGCTTGGCCCAGGGAAGGAATTCACCCCTCCACTTT.

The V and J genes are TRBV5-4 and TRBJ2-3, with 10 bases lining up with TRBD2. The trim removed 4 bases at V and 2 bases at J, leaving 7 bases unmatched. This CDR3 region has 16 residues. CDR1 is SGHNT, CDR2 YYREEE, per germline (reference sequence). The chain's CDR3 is CASSRPLAGVTDTQYF. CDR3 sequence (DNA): TGTGCCAGCAGCCGACCTCTAGCGGGGGTCACAGATACGCAGTATTTT.

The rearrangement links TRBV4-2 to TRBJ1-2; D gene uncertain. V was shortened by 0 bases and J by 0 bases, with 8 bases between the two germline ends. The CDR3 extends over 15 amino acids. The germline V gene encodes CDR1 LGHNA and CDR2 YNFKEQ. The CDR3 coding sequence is TGTGCCAGCAGCCAAGAGATGGACGCTAACTATGGCTACACCTTC. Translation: CASSQEMDANYGYTF.

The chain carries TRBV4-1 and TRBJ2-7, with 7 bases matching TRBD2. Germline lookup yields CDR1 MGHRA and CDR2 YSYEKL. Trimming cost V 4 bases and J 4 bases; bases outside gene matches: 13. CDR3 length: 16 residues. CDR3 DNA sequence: TGCGCCAGCAGCCCATACAATCGGGGAGGGGAGTACGAGCAGTACTTC. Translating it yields CASSPYNRGGEYEQYF.